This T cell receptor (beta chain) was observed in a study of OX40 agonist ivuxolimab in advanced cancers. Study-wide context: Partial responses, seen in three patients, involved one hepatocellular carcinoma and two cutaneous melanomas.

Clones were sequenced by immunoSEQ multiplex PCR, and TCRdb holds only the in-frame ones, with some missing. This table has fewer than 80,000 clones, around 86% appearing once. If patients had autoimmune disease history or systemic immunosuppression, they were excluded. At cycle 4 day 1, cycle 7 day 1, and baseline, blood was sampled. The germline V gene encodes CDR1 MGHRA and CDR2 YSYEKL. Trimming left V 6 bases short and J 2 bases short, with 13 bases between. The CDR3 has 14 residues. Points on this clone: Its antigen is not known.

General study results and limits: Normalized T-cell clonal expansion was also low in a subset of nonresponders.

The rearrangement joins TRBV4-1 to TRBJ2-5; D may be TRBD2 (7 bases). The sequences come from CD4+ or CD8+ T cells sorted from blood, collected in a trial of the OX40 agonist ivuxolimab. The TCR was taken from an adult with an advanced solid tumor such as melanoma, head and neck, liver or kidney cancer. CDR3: CASSRGALQETQYF. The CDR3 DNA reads TGCGCCAGCAGTCGGGGGGCCCTACAAGAGACCCAGTACTTC.